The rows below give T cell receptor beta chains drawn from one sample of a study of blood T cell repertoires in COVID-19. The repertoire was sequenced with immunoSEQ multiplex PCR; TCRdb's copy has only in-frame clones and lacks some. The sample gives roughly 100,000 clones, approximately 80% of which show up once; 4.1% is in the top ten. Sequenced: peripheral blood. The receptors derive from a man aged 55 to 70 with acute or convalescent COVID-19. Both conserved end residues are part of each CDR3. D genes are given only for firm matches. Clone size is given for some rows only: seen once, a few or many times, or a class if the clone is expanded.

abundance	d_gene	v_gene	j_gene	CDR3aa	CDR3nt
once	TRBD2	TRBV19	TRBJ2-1	CASSSILAGDGNEQFF	TGTGCCAGTAGTTCTATACTAGCGGGAGATGGCAATGAGCAGTTCTTC
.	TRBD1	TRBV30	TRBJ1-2	CALTGTGEKGYTF	TGTGCCCTAACCGGGACAGGGGAGAAGGGCTACACCTTC
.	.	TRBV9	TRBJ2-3	CASSEGGTIGTDTQYF	TGTGCCAGCAGCGAGGGGGGGACTATCGGCACAGATACGCAGTATTTT
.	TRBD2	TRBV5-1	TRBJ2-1	CASSLFGLAGSRSYNEQFF	TGCGCCAGCAGCTTGTTCGGACTAGCGGGCTCCCGGTCCTACAATGAGCAGTTCTTC
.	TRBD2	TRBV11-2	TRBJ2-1	CASHLAGEIPEQFF	TGTGCCAGCCACCTAGCGGGAGAAATACCTGAGCAGTTCTTC
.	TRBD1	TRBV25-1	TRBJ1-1	CASVPIRGDTEAFF	TGTGCCAGCGTACCGATCAGGGGGGATACTGAAGCTTTCTTT
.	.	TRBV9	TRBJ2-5	CASSPAGAQETQYF	TGTGCCAGCAGTCCAGCGGGCGCCCAAGAGACCCAGTACTTC
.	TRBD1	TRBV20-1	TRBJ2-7	CSAKGAEQYF	TGCAGTGCGAAGGGGGCCGAGCAGTACTTC
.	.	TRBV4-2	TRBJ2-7	CASSQDRGARYEQYF	TGTGCCAGCAGCCAAGACCGGGGGGCTCGGTACGAGCAGTACTTC
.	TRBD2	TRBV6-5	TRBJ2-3	CASRLAGGFTDTQYF	TGTGCCAGCAGACTAGCGGGGGGATTCACAGATACGCAGTATTTT
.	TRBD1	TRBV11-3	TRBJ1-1	CASSSGTVLMNTEAFF	TGTGCCAGCAGCTCCGGGACAGTCCTTATGAACACTGAAGCTTTCTTT
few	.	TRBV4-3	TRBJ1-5	CASSQDAGSPNQPQHF	TGCGCCAGCAGCCAAGACGCGGGTTCGCCTAATCAGCCCCAGCATTTT
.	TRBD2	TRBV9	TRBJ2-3	CASSVRGSPDTQYF	TGTGCCAGCAGCGTGCGGGGGTCGCCAGATACGCAGTATTTT
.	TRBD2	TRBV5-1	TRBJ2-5	CASSLEAGVQETQYF	TGCGCCAGCAGCTTGGAGGCGGGAGTCCAAGAGACCCAGTACTTC
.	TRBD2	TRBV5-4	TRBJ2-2	CASSLGTTRGNTGELFF	TGTGCCAGCAGCTTAGGGACTACGCGGGGTAACACCGGGGAGCTGTTTTTT
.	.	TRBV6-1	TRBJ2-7	CASSEDGPAYEQYF	TGTGCCAGCAGTGAAGATGGCCCAGCCTACGAGCAGTACTTC
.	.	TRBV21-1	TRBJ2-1	CASSKGWLGLAGVKYEQFF	TGTGCCAGCAGCAAAGGGTGGTTGGGTTTAGCGGGAGTCAAATATGAGCAGTTCTTC
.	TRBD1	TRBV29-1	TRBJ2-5	CSVTRQGETQYF	TGCAGCGTTACCCGACAGGGAGAGACCCAGTACTTC
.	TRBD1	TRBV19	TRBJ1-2	CASSQHKDRGHNYGYTF	TGTGCCAGTAGTCAACATAAGGACAGGGGCCATAACTATGGCTACACCTTC
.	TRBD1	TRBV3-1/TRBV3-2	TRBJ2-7	CASSHTGGGWQYF	TGTGCCAGCAGCCATACAGGGGGCGGTTGGCAGTACTTC
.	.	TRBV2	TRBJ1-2	CASSVAGSYGYTF	TGTGCCAGCAGTGTCGCGGGTTCTTATGGCTACACCTTC
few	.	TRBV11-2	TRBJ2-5	CASSLERGPTRVGETQYF	TGTGCCAGCAGCTTAGAGCGGGGTCCCACCCGGGTCGGGGAGACCCAGTACTTC
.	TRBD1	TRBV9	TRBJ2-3	CASSVRGQDSDTQYF	TGTGCCAGCAGCGTACGGGGACAGGACTCAGATACGCAGTATTTT
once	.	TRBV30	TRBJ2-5	CAWKPGNVQETQYF	TGTGCCTGGAAGCCAGGCAACGTCCAAGAGACCCAGTACTTC
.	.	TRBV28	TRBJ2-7	CASSRGSYEQYF	TGTGCCAGTTCTCGGGGGTCCTACGAGCAGTACTTC
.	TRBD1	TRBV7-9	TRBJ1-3	CASSRLRRGLQPGNTIYF	TGTGCCAGCAGCCGCCTTCGCAGGGGGCTTCAACCTGGAAACACCATATATTTT
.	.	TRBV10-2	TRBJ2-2	CASVGSTSNTGELFF	TGCGCCAGCGTGGGGAGCACCTCCAACACCGGGGAGCTGTTTTTT
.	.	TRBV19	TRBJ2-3	CASSIGRGLGDTQYF	TGTGCCAGTAGTATTGGGCGGGGGCTAGGGGATACGCAGTATTTT
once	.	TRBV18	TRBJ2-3	CASSGGATDTQYF	TGTGCCAGCTCCGGCGGGGCCACAGATACGCAGTATTTT
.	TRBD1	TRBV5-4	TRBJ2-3	CASSYGTGELVAQYF	TGTGCCAGCAGCTACGGGACAGGGGAATTAGTGGCGCAGTATTTT
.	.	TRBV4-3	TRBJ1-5	CASSQDLGNSNQPQHF	TGCGCCAGCAGCCAAGACCTCGGGAATAGCAATCAGCCCCAGCATTTT
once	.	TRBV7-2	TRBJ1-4	CASSLVSGEKLFF	TGTGCCAGCAGCTTAGTATCCGGGGAAAAACTGTTTTTT
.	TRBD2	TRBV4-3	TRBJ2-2	CASSQDLSAGGDTGELFF	TGCGCCAGCAGCCAAGATCTATCGGCGGGGGGGGACACCGGGGAGCTGTTTTTT